What follows are 21 T cell receptor beta chains derived from one specimen sequenced in a study of T cells after yellow fever vaccination. TCRdb reprocessed the 5' RACE reads with MiXCR, giving one entry per CDR3 protein. The sample has about 340,000 distinct CDR3 sequences, under 15% seen once; the top ten hold more than 3%. Sequenced here: CD4+ T cells sorted from PBMCs, sampled 15 days after the yellow fever booster vaccination. These receptors came from a man between 18 and 35 years old who received the YFV17D yellow fever vaccine.

V is TRBV7-2 and J is TRBJ2-2; D unclear. This CDR3 is 14 amino acids long. Germline assignment: CDR1 SGHTA and CDR2 FQGNSA. Trimming removed 8 bases at V and 6 bases at J, with 16 bases between. CDR3 nucleotide sequence: TGTGCCAGCCGCCCCGCTAGGGTGGCCGGGGAGCTGTTTTTT. Translated, it gives CASRPARVAGELFF.

The sample holds a few counts of this clonotype. CDR3: CASSQARSGANVLTF. As DNA, the CDR3 is TGTGCCAGCAGCCAGGCCCGCTCTGGGGCCAACGTCCTGACTTTC. J is TRBJ2-6 and V is TRBV12-3 or TRBV12-4; no clear D. The CDR3 contains 15 residues. V lost 6 bases and J 0 bases, leaving 9 bases between the germline ends.

V and J are TRBV7-8 and TRBJ2-7; D uncertain. Germline CDR1 and CDR2: SGHVS and FQNEAQ. The CDR3 sequence is 17 residues long. Deletions cut 2 bases from V and 1 base from J, with 18 bases between. CDR3 region: CASSLRFPVGRSYEQYF. The CDR3 DNA reads TGTGCCAGCAGCTTAAGGTTCCCCGTAGGTAGATCCTACGAGCAGTACTTC. The full variable domain, in which reference TRBV7-8 and TRBJ2-7 provide the parts outside the CDR3, is GAGVSQSPRYKVAKRGQDVALRCDPISGHVSLFWYQQALGQGPEFLTYFQNEAQLDKSGLPSDRFFAERPEGSVSTLKIQRTQQEDSAVYLCASSLRFPVGRSYEQYFGPGTRLTVT.

The sample holds a few counts of this clonotype. Here the CDR3 DNA reads TGTGCCAGCAGTTACTCGTCAGGGGACCAAGAGACCCAGTACTTC. Protein sequence: CASSYSSGDQETQYF. This chain uses TRBV6-2 or TRBV6-3 with TRBJ2-5; TRBD1 is a possible D gene (6 bases). CDR3 length: 15 residues. Trimming stripped 0 bases from V and 0 bases from J, with 8 bases between. Germline CDR1 is MNHEY and CDR2 is SVGEGT.

In its sample, this clonotype was seen a few times. V is TRBV12-3 or TRBV12-4 and J is TRBJ2-1, with 12 positions matching TRBD2. This CDR3 region has 17 residues. Trimming cost V 1 base and J 2 bases; bases outside gene matches: 3. This CDR3 is CASSLGASGGAYNEQFF. CDR3 DNA: TGTGCCAGCAGTTTAGGGGCTAGCGGGGGGGCCTACAATGAGCAGTTCTTC.

The chain couples TRBV12-3 or TRBV12-4 to TRBJ1-2; the D is unclear. V dropped 5 bases and J dropped 5 bases, with 9 bases sitting between them. The CDR3 totals 12 residues. The CDR3 loop is CASSALGYGYTF. CDR3 DNA: TGTGCCAGCAGTGCCCTTGGGTATGGCTACACCTTC.

The chain recombines TRBV15 with TRBJ2-7, with D possibly called TRBD1 or TRBD2 (5 bases each). Trimming shortened V by 0 bases and J by 4 bases, and 10 bases separated the two germline ends. The CDR3 is made up of 14 amino acids. Germline lookup yields CDR1 LNHNV and CDR2 YYDKDF (reference sequence). The CDR3 reads CATSRDRGDYEQYV. CDR3 nucleotides: TGTGCCACCAGCAGAGATAGGGGAGATTACGAGCAGTACGTC.

This clonotype was counted between two and nine times. This sequence joins TRBV7-8 and TRBJ2-5, with TRBD2 matching 9 bases. With V trimmed by 5 bases and J by 2 bases, 12 bases remained unmatched. Germline lookup yields CDR1 SGHVS and CDR2 FQNEAQ. This CDR3 is built from 17 residues. The CDR3 protein is CASSRRSLSGGQETQYF. CDR3 nucleotide sequence: TGTGCCAGCAGCCGCCGGAGTTTGAGCGGGGGGCAAGAGACCCAGTACTTC.

This clonotype has ten or more counts. The rearrangement links TRBV7-3 to TRBJ2-2; D gene ambiguous. CDR3 size: 13 residues. Per the germline V gene, CDR1 is SGHTA and CDR2 is FQGTGA. V was trimmed by 1 base and J by 7 bases, leaving 7 bases between them. The CDR3 DNA follows: TGTGCCAGCAGCTTAAGTCTAGTCGGGGAGCTGTTTTTT. The encoded protein is CASSLSLVGELFF.

The table lists this clonotype with many counts. The J gene is TRBJ1-6, the V gene TRBV6-5; D is uncertain. CDR3 length equals 12 residues. Trimming removed 8 bases from V and 4 bases from J, with 6 bases in between. CDR1 and CDR2 from the germline V gene are MNHEY and SVGAGI. This CDR3 reads CASRSYNSPLHF. In DNA, the CDR3 is TGTGCCAGCCGCAGTTATAATTCACCCCTCCACTTT.

At least ten counts were recorded for this clonotype. The V gene is TRBV20-1, the J gene TRBJ2-7; possibly TRBD2 for D (5 bases). This CDR3 has 12 amino acids. Germline CDR1 is DFQATT and CDR2 is SNEGSKA (reference sequence). With 6 bases removed from V and 7 bases from J, the gap between germline ends came to 16 bases. The CDR3 DNA sequence: TGCAGTGCGCTCGACCAGCCGGGGGAGCAGTACGTC. Its protein is CSALDQPGEQYV.

This clonotype was recorded a few times. The chain combines TRBV12-3 or TRBV12-4 with TRBJ1-2; 10 bases are a match to TRBD1. This CDR3 comprises 15 residues. The J segment lost 6 bases and the V segment lost 4 bases, leaving 8 bases of the junction unmatched. The CDR3 sequence is CASSSDRGILNGYTF. For the CDR3, the DNA is TGTGCCAGCAGTTCGGACAGGGGGATATTGAATGGCTACACCTTC.

This clonotype occurred a few times. The rearrangement joins TRBV4-3 to TRBJ1-1; 8 nucleotides match TRBD1. The germline V gene encodes CDR1 LGHNA and CDR2 YSLEER. The trim removed 1 base at V and 6 bases at J, leaving 16 bases unmatched. The CDR3 sequence is 18 residues long. The CDR3: CASSQGTYQGARVSEAFF. CDR3 sequence (DNA): TGCGCCAGCAGCCAAGGAACGTATCAGGGGGCGCGGGTGTCTGAAGCTTTCTTT.

This clonotype was observed many times. This sequence joins TRBV11-2 and TRBJ2-3; 8 bases agree with TRBD1. Germline V lookup: CDR1 SGHAT, CDR2 FQNNGV. V lost 1 base and J lost 1; bases outside the gene matches: 10. The CDR3 covers 18 residues. The CDR3 loop is CASSLVGRSGGGTDTQYF. The CDR3 coding sequence is TGTGCCAGCAGCTTAGTGGGAAGATCAGGGGGCGGCACAGATACGCAGTATTTT.

The V and J genes are TRBV11-2 and TRBJ2-3; the D is unclear. Trimming left V 4 bases short and J 3 bases short, with 17 bases between. CDR3 size: 16 residues. Germline CDR1 and CDR2: SGHAT and FQNNGV. In nucleotides, the CDR3 is TGTGCCAGCAGCTCCCCCTTGGGTCAGAGAACAGATACGCAGTATTTT. Translated, it gives CASSSPLGQRTDTQYF.

The chain employs TRBV7-9 and TRBJ2-5, with 13 bases matching TRBD2. Germline lookup yields CDR1 SEHNR and CDR2 FQNEAQ (reference sequence). Losses at the gene ends were 1 base for V and 5 bases for J; bases not matched to a gene: 7. This CDR3 contains 17 residues. The DNA of the CDR3 is TGTGCCAGCAGCTTAGGGACTAGCGGGGGCGGCGGCGAGACCCAGTACTTC. Its translation: CASSLGTSGGGGETQYF.

CDR3 amino acids: CASSYTHRDNEQFF. CDR3 sequence (DNA): TGTGCCAGCTCATACACTCACAGGGATAATGAGCAGTTCTTC. The chain uses TRBV18 and TRBJ2-1, with TRBD1 as a possible D gene (6 bases). V was trimmed by 5 bases and J by 7 bases, leaving 15 bases between them. CDR1 and CDR2 from the germline V gene are KGHSH and LQKENI. The CDR3 is 14 amino acids.

This clonotype came up a few times. V gene TRBV6-1 combines with J gene TRBJ2-3; D uncertain. CDR3 length: 14 residues. Germline CDR1 is MNHNS and CDR2 is SASEGT. Trimming removed 7 bases from V and 1 base from J, with 12 bases in between. CDR3 DNA sequence: TGTGCCAGCACCCATCGACATCGCACAGATACGCAGTATTTT. Its translation is CASTHRHRTDTQYF.

CDR3 nucleotides: TGCAGTGCGAACCCATGGGGGCACCGCACAGATACGCAGTATTTT. Its protein product is CSANPWGHRTDTQYF. The chain carries TRBV20-1 and TRBJ2-3, with D possibly being TRBD1 (6 bases). The germline V gene has CDR1 DFQATT and CDR2 SNEGSKA (reference sequence). This CDR3 has 15 amino acids. The germline V and J ends were trimmed by 6 bases and 1 base, with 17 bases remaining between them.

The rearrangement links TRBV27 to TRBJ2-7; TRBD1 matches 8 bases. This CDR3 comprises 15 residues. J lost 0 bases, V lost 5 bases, and 6 bases had no gene match. CDR1 MNHEY and CDR2 SMNVEV come from the germline V gene (reference sequence). CDR3 nucleotides: TGTGCCAGCAGTCCCCTGGGACAGGTCTCCTACGAGCAGTACTTC. This translates into CASSPLGQVSYEQYF.

This clonotype turned up a few times. The CDR3 coding sequence is TGTGCCAGCGGTTCACGACAGCCGATAGCCAAAAACATTCAGTACTTC. It is translated as CASGSRQPIAKNIQYF. The chain uses TRBV5-6 and TRBJ2-4; D may be TRBD1 (5 bases). Looked up from germline, CDR1 is SGHDT and CDR2 is YYEEEE. The CDR3 spans 16 residues. The ends were cut back, 7 bases at V and 0 bases at J, with 17 bases in the middle. The full variable domain, with the rest looked up from reference TRBV5-6 and TRBJ2-4, is DAGVTQSPTHLIKTRGQQVTLRCSPKSGHDTVSWYQQALGQGPQFIFQYYEEEERQRGNFPDRFSGHQFPNYSSELNVNALLLGDSALYLCASGSRQPIAKNIQYFGAGTRLSVL.